Included here is one T cell receptor beta chain sequence, with context. Trimming shortened V by 3 bases and J by 4 bases, and 13 bases separated the two germline ends. This CDR3 is 14 amino acids long. The germline gives CDR1 SGHRS, CDR2 YFSETQ. PCR used 60 Vbeta primers and 13 Jbeta primers. This table comes from immunoSEQ multiplex PCR, and its TCRdb copy is limited to in-frame clones, with some not included. Of approximately 110,000 clones in the sample, about 70% were seen once. Among the donors, all were healthy bone marrow donors. This entry comes from a study of cytomegalovirus exposure and HLA in healthy donors.

Sequencing was carried out using PBMCs. The origin of this receptor is a woman aged 25 to 39 in good health and CMV-seronegative. The chain uses TRBV5-1 and TRBJ1-2; D perhaps matches TRBD1 (5 bases). The CDR3 DNA reads TGCGCCAGCAGCTCGACAGATTTCGCCTATGGCTACACCTTC. Translating it yields CASSSTDFAYGYTF.